The 30 T cell receptor beta chains in this list originate from one sample, sequenced in a study of blood T cell repertoires in COVID-19. Using immunoSEQ multiplex PCR, the repertoire was profiled, and TCRdb retains in-frame clones only, with some absent. Of a few hundred thousand clones in the sample, about 86% were seen once. Sequenced input: peripheral blood. These receptors came from a woman aged 45-65 years with acute or convalescent COVID-19.

The chain combines TRBV4-3 with TRBJ2-7; 9 nucleotides match TRBD2. This CDR3 region has 15 residues. Looked up from germline, CDR1 is LGHNA and CDR2 is YSLEER. The V segment lost 1 base and the J segment 3 bases; nucleotides outside the gene matches: 4. The CDR3: CASSQALAGNYEQYF. DNA of the CDR3: TGCGCCAGCAGCCAAGCGCTAGCGGGAAACTACGAGCAGTACTTC.

The chain joins TRBV27 to TRBJ2-7, with D possibly TRBD2 on 6 matching bases. There are 14 residues in the CDR3. Deletions cut 5 bases from V and 2 bases from J, with 13 bases between. Germline V gene lookup returns CDR1 MNHEY and CDR2 SMNVEV (reference sequence). The CDR3 protein is CASSRRDPPYEQYF. The CDR3 DNA reads TGTGCCAGCAGTAGGAGGGACCCGCCCTACGAGCAGTACTTC.

This chain joins TRBV7-2 and TRBJ1-2, with TRBD1 matching over 9 bases. The CDR3 has 15 residues. Germline V gene lookup returns CDR1 SGHTA and CDR2 FQGNSA. J was trimmed by 3 bases and V by 5 bases; bases with no gene match: 7. The CDR3 spells CASSPQTGGDYGYTF. CDR3 nucleotide sequence: TGTGCCAGCAGCCCTCAGACAGGGGGGGACTATGGCTACACCTTC. The whole variable domain, filled in from reference TRBV7-2 and TRBJ1-2, reads GAGVSQSPSNKVTEKGKDVELRCDPISGHTALYWYRQSLGQGLEFLIYFQGNSAPDKSGLPSDRFSAERTGGSVSTLTIQRTQQEDSAVYLCASSPQTGGDYGYTFGSGTRLTVV.

V is TRBV2 and J is TRBJ2-1, with 9 bases matching TRBD2. Germline V gives CDR1 SNHLY, CDR2 FYNNEI. Losses at the gene ends were 6 bases for V and 2 bases for J; bases not matched to a gene: 5. This CDR3 contains 15 residues. This CDR3 is CASRMTSGTYNEQFF. The CDR3 coding sequence is TGTGCCAGCAGGATGACTAGCGGAACCTACAATGAGCAGTTCTTC.

J is TRBJ2-5 and V is TRBV3-1 (or the pseudogene TRBV3-2); 8 bases map to TRBD2. The CDR3 has 16 residues. J lost 4 bases, V lost 1 base, and 8 bases had no gene match. Germline-derived CDR1 and CDR2 are LGHDT and YNNKEL (reference sequence). Here the CDR3 reads CASSQGREGKRETQYF. CDR3 DNA sequence: TGTGCCAGCAGCCAAGGACGGGAGGGAAAACGAGAGACCCAGTACTTC.

The V and J genes are TRBV6-4 and TRBJ1-3; tentatively, D is TRBD1 (6 bases). Trimming removed 2 bases from V and 4 bases from J, with 18 bases in between. CDR3 length: 17 residues. Germline V CDR1 and CDR2: MRHNA, SNTAGT. CDR3 bases: TGTGCCAGCAGTGACCGGGTCTTTTGGGGGCACGGAAACACCATATATTTT. Its translation is CASSDRVFWGHGNTIYF.

V is TRBV6-2 or TRBV6-3 and J is TRBJ1-4, with D unclear. Germline V CDR1 and CDR2: MNHEY, SVGEGT. The CDR3 runs 15 residues. V was pared by 0 bases and J by 6 bases, with 11 bases between. CDR3 sequence: CASSYSEYGDEKLFF. The CDR3 nucleotides read TGTGCCAGCAGTTACTCGGAGTACGGGGATGAAAAACTGTTTTTT.

The chain carries TRBV27 and TRBJ1-5; D perhaps matches TRBD1 (5 bases). This CDR3 region has 14 residues. Germline V CDR1 and CDR2: MNHEY, SMNVEV (reference sequence). V lost 5 bases to trimming and J lost 0 bases, with 8 bases between them. The CDR3 spells CASSNRNSNQPQHF. In DNA form, the CDR3 reads TGTGCCAGCAGTAACAGGAATAGCAATCAGCCCCAGCATTTT.

Worth noting for this clone: Other DNA sequences in the same sample also yield this CDR3. The chain uses TRBV7-2 and TRBJ1-5; D is unclear. Trimming pared 1 base from V and 2 bases from J, leaving 6 bases between. CDR3 length: 14 residues. Germline assignment: CDR1 SGHTA and CDR2 FQGNSA. CDR3 protein: CASSLERGNQPQHF. The CDR3 DNA reads as TGTGCCAGCAGCTTAGAGAGGGGCAATCAGCCCCAGCATTTT.

V usage is TRBV5-1 and J usage is TRBJ2-2; the D gene is possibly TRBD1 (5 bases). Per germline, CDR1 SGHRS and CDR2 YFSETQ. V lost 4 bases and J lost 4, with 11 bases in between. The CDR3 covers 14 residues. As DNA, the CDR3 is TGCGCCAGCAGCCGACAGTGGCCCACCGGGGAGCTGTTTTTT. Translation: CASSRQWPTGELFF.

V usage is TRBV3-1 (or the pseudogene TRBV3-2) and J usage is TRBJ2-7, with 9 bases lining up with TRBD2. CDR1 and CDR2 (germline): LGHDT, YNNKEL (reference sequence). CDR3 length: 18 residues. Trimming removed 1 base from V and 0 bases from J; junction bases left unmatched: 10. The CDR3 reads CASSQGVAGVASSYEQYF. CDR3 nucleotide sequence: TGTGCCAGCAGCCAAGGGGTAGCGGGGGTCGCGAGCTCCTACGAGCAGTACTTC.

This clone was found a few times. The chain is built from TRBV7-4 and TRBJ2-7; D gene ambiguous. The V and J ends lost 2 bases and 4 bases respectively, with 9 bases between them. The CDR3 has 13 residues. The germline V gene has CDR1 SGHVT and CDR2 SQSDAQ. CDR3 amino acids: CASSLILCYEQYF. The CDR3 DNA reads TGTGCCAGCAGCTTAATTCTTTGTTACGAGCAGTACTTC.

The chain links TRBV11-2 to TRBJ1-1; D may be TRBD1 (5 bases). There are 15 residues in the CDR3. Deletions cut 1 base from V and 7 bases from J, with 16 bases between. Per the germline V gene, CDR1 is SGHAT and CDR2 is FQNNGV. The CDR3 spells CASSLAGFGGIEAFF. Written as DNA, the CDR3 is TGTGCCAGCAGCTTAGCTGGTTTTGGGGGGATTGAAGCTTTCTTT.

CDR3 coding DNA: TGTGCCAGCAGTGAAGAACTAGCGGCCCACTACGAGCAGTACTTC. This translates into CASSEELAAHYEQYF. V usage is TRBV2 and J usage is TRBJ2-7; TRBD2 matches at 8 bases. The germline gives CDR1 SNHLY, CDR2 FYNNEI. The CDR3 has 15 amino acids. V was pared by 1 base and J by 3 bases, with 5 bases of the junction left unmatched.

V usage is TRBV27 and J usage is TRBJ1-5, with TRBD1 as a possible D gene (5 bases). CDR3 length equals 17 residues. V shed 6 bases and J shed 1 base, with 19 bases lying between them. The germline CDR1 and CDR2 sequences are MNHEY and SMNVEV (reference sequence). The CDR3 bases are TGTGCCAGCAGCCTATATCCCCCGGGGGGGAGCAATCAGCCCCAGCATTTT. Translated, it gives CASSLYPPGGSNQPQHF.

The V and J genes are TRBV11-2 and TRBJ2-7; 7 nucleotides align to TRBD2. This CDR3 is 15 amino acids long. Trimming took 5 bases from V and 3 from J; bases not matched to a gene: 10. The germline gives CDR1 SGHAT, CDR2 FQNNGV. CDR3 amino acids: CASSPGTAGNYEQYF. CDR3 coding DNA: TGTGCCAGCAGCCCGGGTACAGCGGGGAACTACGAGCAGTACTTC.

The chain carries TRBV7-9 and TRBJ2-5, with 11 nucleotides matching TRBD2. V lost 3 bases to trimming and J lost 5 bases; unmatched junction nucleotides: 8. In germline, CDR1 is SEHNR, CDR2 FQNEAQ (reference sequence). The CDR3 has 16 residues. The CDR3 reads CASSFPLAGGGETQYF. The CDR3 DNA sequence: TGTGCCAGCAGCTTTCCGCTAGCGGGAGGCGGGGAGACCCAGTACTTC.

The gene calls are TRBV25-1 and TRBJ2-4; the match to TRBD1 covers 7 bases. Unmatched junction bases numbered 4, after V lost 4 bases and J lost 4 bases. This CDR3 comprises 14 residues. The V gene's germline CDR1 is MGHDK and CDR2 SYGVNS. The CDR3 DNA reads as TGTGCCAGCAGTGGACAGGGCCTAAAAAACATTCAGTACTTC. Its translation: CASSGQGLKNIQYF.

V usage is TRBV10-3 and J usage is TRBJ2-2, with 14 positions matching TRBD2. Germline V CDR1 and CDR2: ENHRY, SYGVKD. This CDR3 contains 16 residues. Trimming cost V 7 bases and J 6 bases; bases outside gene matches: 7. The CDR3 reads CAITGTSGSSAGELFF. The CDR3 DNA reads as TGTGCCATCACCGGGACTAGCGGGAGTTCGGCCGGGGAGCTGTTTTTT.

Only a few counts were recorded for this clone. The V and J genes are TRBV18 and TRBJ1-2; D not certain. The CDR3 covers 14 residues. The germline V and J ends were trimmed by 0 bases and 5 bases, with 10 bases remaining between them. Germline V gives CDR1 KGHSH, CDR2 LQKENI. The CDR3 reads CASSPPSLEYGYTF. CDR3 bases: TGTGCCAGCTCACCACCTAGCTTGGAGTATGGCTACACCTTC. Full variable domain (rest looked up from reference TRBV18 and TRBJ1-2): NAGVMQNPRHLVRRRGQEARLRCSPMKGHSHVYWYRQLPEEGLKFMVYLQKENIIDESGMPKERFSAEFPKEGPSILRIQQVVRGDSAAYFCASSPPSLEYGYTFGSGTRLTVV.

The CDR3: CATRETGGRTDTQYF. The CDR3 DNA reads TGTGCCACCAGGGAGACAGGGGGCAGGACAGATACGCAGTATTTT. The V gene is TRBV24-1, the J gene TRBJ2-3; TRBD1 matches 10 bases. CDR1 KGHDR and CDR2 SFDVKD come from the germline V gene. This CDR3 has 15 residues. V dropped 7 bases and J dropped 3; count of bases not matched to a gene: 6.

The chain joins TRBV6-2 or TRBV6-3 to TRBJ2-3; a possible D gene is TRBD1 (6 bases). Germline lookup yields CDR1 MNHEY and CDR2 SVGEGT. The CDR3 runs 15 residues. Trimming took 2 bases from V and 2 from J, leaving 11 bases between them. The chain's CDR3 is CASSYDTGYTDTQYF. In DNA, the CDR3 is TGTGCCAGCAGTTACGATACAGGGTACACAGATACGCAGTATTTT.

V and J are TRBV19 and TRBJ1-6; 9 bases agree with TRBD1. Germline CDR1 reads LNHDA; CDR2 reads SQIVND (reference sequence). This CDR3 has 16 residues. The V segment lost 5 bases and the J segment 5 bases; nucleotides outside the gene matches: 7. The CDR3 coding sequence is TGTGCCAGTAGTCCTAGGACAGGGGCGGATAATTCACCCCTCCACTTT. It specifies CASSPRTGADNSPLHF.

The chain uses TRBV11-2 and TRBJ2-7, with 8 bases aligning to TRBD1. The V segment lost 5 bases and the J segment 4 bases; nucleotides outside the gene matches: 7. This CDR3 has 14 amino acids. CDR1 SGHAT and CDR2 FQNNGV come from the germline V gene. The CDR3 DNA reads as TGTGCCAGCAGCCCAGGACAGGGAAGGTACGAGCAGTACTTC. Protein product: CASSPGQGRYEQYF.

To note about this clone: At one boundary the junction diverges from the germline segment, which might be a read error. V and J are TRBV3-1 (or the pseudogene TRBV3-2) and TRBJ1-1; D possibly corresponds to TRBD1 (5 bases). In germline, CDR1 is LGHDT, CDR2 YNNKEL (reference sequence). The CDR3 totals 15 residues. CDR3 in DNA: TGTGCCAGCACCCAATGGGGGAGGATGAACACTGAAGCTTTCTTT. Protein sequence: CASTQWGRMNTEAFF.

This chain uses TRBV5-1 with TRBJ2-5, with a tentative D call TRBD2 (5 bases). CDR3 length: 15 amino acids. The V end lost 1 base, the J end lost 3 bases, and 13 bases lay between the germline ends. The germline gives CDR1 SGHRS, CDR2 YFSETQ. CDR3 DNA: TGCGCCAGCAGCTTGAGCGGCGGACCCGAAGAGACCCAGTACTTC. It codes for CASSLSGGPEETQYF.

The CDR3 protein is CASSPGTSGINEQFF. As DNA, the CDR3 is TGTGCCAGCAGTCCCGGGACTAGCGGTATCAATGAGCAGTTCTTC. V is TRBV28 and J is TRBJ2-1; TRBD2 aligns across 11 bases. The CDR3 loop spans 15 amino acids. V trimming: 5 bases; J trimming: 6 bases; junction bases outside the gene matches: 6. The germline CDR1 and CDR2 sequences are MDHEN and SYDVKM.

The chain recombines TRBV7-2 with TRBJ2-3, with TRBD2 as a possible D gene (5 bases). Trimming shortened V by 5 bases and J by 4 bases, and 16 bases separated the two germline ends. Germline V gene sequence: CDR1 SGHTA, CDR2 FQGNSA. The CDR3 length is 15 residues. The CDR3 coding sequence is TGTGCCAGCAGCCTCTTGGCTAGCACGGCAGATACGCAGTATTTT. Translating gives CASSLLASTADTQYF. The full variable domain, in which reference TRBV7-2 and TRBJ2-3 provide the parts outside the CDR3, is GAGVSQSPSNKVTEKGKDVELRCDPISGHTALYWYRQSLGQGLEFLIYFQGNSAPDKSGLPSDRFSAERTGGSVSTLTIQRTQQEDSAVYLCASSLLASTADTQYFGPGTRLTVL.

This chain connects TRBV7-6 to TRBJ2-3; D is unresolved. Germline V CDR1 and CDR2: SGHVS, FNYEAQ. Deletions cut 3 bases from V and 0 bases from J, with 16 bases between. The CDR3 runs to 17 residues. The CDR3 is CASSFSNRVTSTDTQYF. CDR3 in DNA: TGTGCCAGCAGCTTTTCTAACCGAGTCACTAGCACAGATACGCAGTATTTT.

The CDR3 loop is CASSEWKAGVEQFF. The CDR3 nucleotides read TGTGCCAGCAGTGAATGGAAAGCGGGAGTTGAGCAGTTCTTC. The rearrangement joins TRBV25-1 to TRBJ2-1, with 8 bases matching TRBD2. CDR1 is MGHDK, CDR2 SYGVNS, per germline. The CDR3 extends over 14 amino acids. J was trimmed by 9 bases and V by 1 base; bases with no gene match: 5.